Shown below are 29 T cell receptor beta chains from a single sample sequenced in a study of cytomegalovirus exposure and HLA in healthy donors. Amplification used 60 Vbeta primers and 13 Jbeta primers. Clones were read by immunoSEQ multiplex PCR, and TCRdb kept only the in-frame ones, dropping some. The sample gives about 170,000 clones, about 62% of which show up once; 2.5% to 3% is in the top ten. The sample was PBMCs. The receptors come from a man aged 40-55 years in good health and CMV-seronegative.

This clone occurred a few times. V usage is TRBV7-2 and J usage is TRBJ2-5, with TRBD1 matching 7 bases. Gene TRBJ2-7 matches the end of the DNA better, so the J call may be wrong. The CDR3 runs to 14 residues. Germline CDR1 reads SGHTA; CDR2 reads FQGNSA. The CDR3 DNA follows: TGTGCCAGCAGCTTGTGGGACAGCTCCTACGAGCAGTACTTC. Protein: CASSLWDSSYEQYF.

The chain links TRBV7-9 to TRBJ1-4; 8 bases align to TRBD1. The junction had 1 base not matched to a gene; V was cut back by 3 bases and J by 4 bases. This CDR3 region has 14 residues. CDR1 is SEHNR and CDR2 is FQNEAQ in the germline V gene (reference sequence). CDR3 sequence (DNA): TGTGCCAGCAGCTTGGGACAGGTTAATGAAAAACTGTTTTTT. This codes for CASSLGQVNEKLFF. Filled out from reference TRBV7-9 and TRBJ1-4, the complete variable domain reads DTGVSQNPRHKITKRGQNVTFRCDPISEHNRLYWYRQTLGQGPEFLTYFQNEAQLEKSRLLSDRFSAERPKGSFSTLEIQRTEQGDSAMYLCASSLGQVNEKLFFGSGTQLSVL.

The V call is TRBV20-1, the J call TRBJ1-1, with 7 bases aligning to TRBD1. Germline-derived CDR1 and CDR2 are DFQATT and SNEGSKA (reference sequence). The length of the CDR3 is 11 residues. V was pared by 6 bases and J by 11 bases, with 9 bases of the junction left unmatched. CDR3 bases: TGCAGTGCCTTGACAGGGTCCGAGGCTTTCTTT. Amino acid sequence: CSALTGSEAFF.

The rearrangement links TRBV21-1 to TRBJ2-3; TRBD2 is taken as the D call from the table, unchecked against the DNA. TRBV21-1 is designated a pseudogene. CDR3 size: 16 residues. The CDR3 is CATPDFVGLCTDTQYF. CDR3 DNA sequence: TGTGCCACCCCGGACTTTGTGGGGTTATGCACAGATACGCAGTATTTT.

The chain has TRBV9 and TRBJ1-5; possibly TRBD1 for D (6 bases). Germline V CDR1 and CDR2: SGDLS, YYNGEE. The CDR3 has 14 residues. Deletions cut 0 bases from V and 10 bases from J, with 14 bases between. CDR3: CASSVEGGLKPQHF. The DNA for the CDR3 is TGTGCCAGCAGCGTAGAGGGGGGGCTAAAACCCCAGCATTTT. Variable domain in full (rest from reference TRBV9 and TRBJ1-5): DSGVTQTPKHLITATGQRVTLRCSPRSGDLSVYWYQQSLDQGLQFLIQYYNGEERAKGNILERFSAQQFPDLHSELNLSSLELGDSALYFCASSVEGGLKPQHFGDGTRLSIL.

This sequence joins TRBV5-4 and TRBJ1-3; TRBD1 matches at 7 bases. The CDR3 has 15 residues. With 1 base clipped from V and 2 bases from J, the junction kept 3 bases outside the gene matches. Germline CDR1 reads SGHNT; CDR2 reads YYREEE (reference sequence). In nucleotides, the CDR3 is TGTGCCAGCAGCTTGACGACAGGGACTGGAAACACCATATATTTT. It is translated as CASSLTTGTGNTIYF.

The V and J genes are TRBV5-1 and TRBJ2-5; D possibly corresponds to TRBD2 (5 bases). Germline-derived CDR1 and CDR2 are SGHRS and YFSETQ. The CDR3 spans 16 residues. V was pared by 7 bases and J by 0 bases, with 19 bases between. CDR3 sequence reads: CASYEGDKLYQETQYF. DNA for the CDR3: TGCGCCAGCTATGAGGGTGACAAATTGTACCAAGAGACCCAGTACTTC.

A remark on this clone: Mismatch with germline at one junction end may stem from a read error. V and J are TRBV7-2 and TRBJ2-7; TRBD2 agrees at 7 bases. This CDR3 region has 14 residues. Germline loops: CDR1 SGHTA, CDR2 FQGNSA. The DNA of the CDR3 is TGTGCCAGCAGCTTCGGGGGGTCTGAGATAATCAAGGACTTC. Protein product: CASSFGGSEIIKDF. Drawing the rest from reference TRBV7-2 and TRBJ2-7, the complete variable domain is GAGVSQSPSNKVTEKGKDVELRCDPISGHTALYWYRQSLGQGLEFLIYFQGNSAPDKSGLPSDRFSAERTGGSVSTLTIQRTQQEDSAVYLCASSFGGSEIIKDFGPGTRLTVT.

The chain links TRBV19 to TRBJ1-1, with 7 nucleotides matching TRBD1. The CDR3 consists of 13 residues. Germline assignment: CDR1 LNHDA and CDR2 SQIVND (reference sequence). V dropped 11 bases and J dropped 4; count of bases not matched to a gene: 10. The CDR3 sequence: CASADRRITEAFF. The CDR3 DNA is TGTGCCTCCGCGGACAGGCGTATCACTGAAGCTTTCTTT.

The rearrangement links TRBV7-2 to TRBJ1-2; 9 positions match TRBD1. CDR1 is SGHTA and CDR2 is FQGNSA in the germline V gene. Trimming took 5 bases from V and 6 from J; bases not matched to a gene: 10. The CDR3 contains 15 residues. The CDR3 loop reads CASSANRGRGNGYTF. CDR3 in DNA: TGTGCCAGCAGCGCAAACAGGGGGCGAGGAAATGGCTACACCTTC.

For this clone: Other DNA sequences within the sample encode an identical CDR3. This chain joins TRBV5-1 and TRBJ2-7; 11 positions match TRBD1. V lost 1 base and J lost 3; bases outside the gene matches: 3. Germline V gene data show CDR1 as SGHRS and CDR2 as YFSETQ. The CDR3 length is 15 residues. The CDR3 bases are TGCGCCAGCAGCTTGCATGGGACAGGGGGCTACGAGCAGTACTTC. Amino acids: CASSLHGTGGYEQYF.

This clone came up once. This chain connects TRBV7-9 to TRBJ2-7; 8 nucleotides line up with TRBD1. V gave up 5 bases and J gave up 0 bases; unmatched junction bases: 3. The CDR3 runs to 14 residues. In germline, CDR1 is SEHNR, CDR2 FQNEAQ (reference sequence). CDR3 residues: CASSPTGGSYEQYF. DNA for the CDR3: TGTGCCAGCAGCCCAACAGGGGGCTCCTACGAGCAGTACTTC.

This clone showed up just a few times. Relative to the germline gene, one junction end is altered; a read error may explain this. The CDR3 region is CASGLGAGGGRYEQYF. DNA of the CDR3: TGTGCTAGTGGATTGGGGGCTGGGGGAGGGCGCTACGAGCAGTACTTC. V usage is TRBV12-5 and J usage is TRBJ2-7; possible D gene TRBD2, 7 bases. The V gene's germline CDR1 is LGHNT and CDR2 FRNRAP. There are 16 residues in the CDR3.

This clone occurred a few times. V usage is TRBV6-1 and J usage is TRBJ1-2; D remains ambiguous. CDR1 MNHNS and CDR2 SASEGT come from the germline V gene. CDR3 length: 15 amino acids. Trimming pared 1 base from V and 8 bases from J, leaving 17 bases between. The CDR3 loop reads CASSEDLTRIDGYTF. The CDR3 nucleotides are TGTGCCAGCAGTGAAGATTTGACTAGGATTGACGGCTACACCTTC.

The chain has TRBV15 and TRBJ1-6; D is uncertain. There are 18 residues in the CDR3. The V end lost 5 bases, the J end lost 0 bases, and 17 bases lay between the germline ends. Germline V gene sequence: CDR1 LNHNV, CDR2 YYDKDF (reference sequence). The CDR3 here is CATSGRQGRLSYNSPLHF. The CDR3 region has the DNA TGTGCCACCAGCGGACGACAAGGGAGACTCTCCTATAATTCACCCCTCCACTTT.

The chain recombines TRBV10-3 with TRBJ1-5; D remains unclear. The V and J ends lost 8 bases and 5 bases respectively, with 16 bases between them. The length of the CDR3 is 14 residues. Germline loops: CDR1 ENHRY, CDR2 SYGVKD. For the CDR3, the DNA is TGTGCCATCGCCAGAACGGGAGGTGATCAGCCCCAGCATTTT. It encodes CAIARTGGDQPQHF.

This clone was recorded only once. The CDR3 region is CASGLDRASYNEQFF. CDR3 DNA sequence: TGCGCCAGCGGACTGGACAGGGCAAGCTACAATGAGCAGTTCTTC. V and J are TRBV5-1 and TRBJ2-1, with 8 bases identical to TRBD1. The CDR3 has 15 residues. Germline V CDR1 and CDR2: SGHRS, YFSETQ. Unmatched junction bases numbered 9, after V lost 7 bases and J lost 3 bases.

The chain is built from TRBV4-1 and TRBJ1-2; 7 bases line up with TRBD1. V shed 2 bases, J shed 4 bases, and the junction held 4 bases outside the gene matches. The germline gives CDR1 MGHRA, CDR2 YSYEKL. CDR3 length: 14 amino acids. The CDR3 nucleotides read TGCGCCAGCAGCCAATGGACAGGATCCTATGGCTACACCTTC. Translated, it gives CASSQWTGSYGYTF.

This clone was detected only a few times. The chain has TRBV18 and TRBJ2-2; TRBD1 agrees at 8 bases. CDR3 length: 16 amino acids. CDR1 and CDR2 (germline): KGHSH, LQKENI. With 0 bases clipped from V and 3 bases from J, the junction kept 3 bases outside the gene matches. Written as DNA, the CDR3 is TGTGCCAGCTCACCACCGACAGGGGTCGACACCGGGGAGCTGTTTTTT. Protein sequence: CASSPPTGVDTGELFF. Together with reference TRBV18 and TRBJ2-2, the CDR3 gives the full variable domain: NAGVMQNPRHLVRRRGQEARLRCSPMKGHSHVYWYRQLPEEGLKFMVYLQKENIIDESGMPKERFSAEFPKEGPSILRIQQVVRGDSAAYFCASSPPTGVDTGELFFGEGSRLTVL.

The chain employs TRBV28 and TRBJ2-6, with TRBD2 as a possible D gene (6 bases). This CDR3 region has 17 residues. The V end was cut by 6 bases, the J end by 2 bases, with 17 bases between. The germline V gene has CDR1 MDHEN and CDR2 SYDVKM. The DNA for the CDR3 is TGTGCCAGCAGGTCCCGGGGGTTCCCCACTGGGGCCAACGTCCTGACTTTC. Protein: CASRSRGFPTGANVLTF.

CDR3: CASSSRGTSGKDTQYF. For the CDR3, the DNA is TGTGCCAGCAGCTCGAGGGGGACTAGCGGGAAAGATACGCAGTATTTT. This chain links TRBV11-3 with TRBJ2-3; 13 nucleotides line up with TRBD2. CDR3 length: 16 residues. The germline V gene has CDR1 SGHNT and CDR2 YENEEA. J lost 5 bases, V lost 4 bases, and 6 bases had no gene match.

CDR3 region: CASSNQANTEAFF. The CDR3 DNA follows: TGTGCCAGTAGTAACCAGGCTAACACTGAAGCTTTCTTT. The chain carries TRBV19 and TRBJ1-1; D not resolved. Between the trimmed V and J ends, which lost 4 bases and 2 bases, there was a span of 8 bases. The CDR3 totals 13 residues. The V gene's germline CDR1 is LNHDA and CDR2 SQIVND (reference sequence).

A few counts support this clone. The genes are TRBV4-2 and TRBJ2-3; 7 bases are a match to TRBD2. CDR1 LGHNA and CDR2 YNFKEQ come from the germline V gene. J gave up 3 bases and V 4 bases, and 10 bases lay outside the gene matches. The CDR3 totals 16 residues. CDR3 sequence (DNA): TGTGCCAGCAGCCCCTGGAGCGGGAAGGATACAGATACGCAGTATTTT. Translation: CASSPWSGKDTDTQYF.

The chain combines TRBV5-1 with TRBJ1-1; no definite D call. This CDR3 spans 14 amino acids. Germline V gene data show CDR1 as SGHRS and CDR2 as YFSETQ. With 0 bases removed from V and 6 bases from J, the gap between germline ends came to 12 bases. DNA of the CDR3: TGCGCCAGCAGCTTGGTGTCGGGTAGCCCTGAAGCTTTCTTT. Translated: CASSLVSGSPEAFF.

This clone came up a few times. CDR3: CAWSERVTDTQYF. The DNA of the CDR3 is TGTGCCTGGAGTGAACGAGTCACAGATACGCAGTATTTT. The chain uses TRBV30 and TRBJ2-3; D is undetermined. CDR1 is GTSNPN and CDR2 is SVGIG in the germline V gene (reference sequence). CDR3 length equals 13 residues. The V and J ends lost 1 base and 2 bases respectively, with 7 bases between them. Together with reference TRBV30 and TRBJ2-3, the CDR3 gives the full variable domain: SQTIHQWPATLVQPVGSPLSLECTVEGTSNPNLYWYRQAAGRGLQLLFYSVGIGQISSEVPQNLSASRPQDRQFILSSKKLLLSDSGFYLCAWSERVTDTQYFGPGTRLTVL.

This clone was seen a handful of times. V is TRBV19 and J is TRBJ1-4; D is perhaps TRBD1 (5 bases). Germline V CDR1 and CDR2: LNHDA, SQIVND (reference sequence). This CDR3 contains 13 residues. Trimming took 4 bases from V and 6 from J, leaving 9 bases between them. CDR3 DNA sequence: TGTGCCAGTAGTAGGAGGGGTTATGAAAAACTGTTTTTT. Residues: CASSRRGYEKLFF.

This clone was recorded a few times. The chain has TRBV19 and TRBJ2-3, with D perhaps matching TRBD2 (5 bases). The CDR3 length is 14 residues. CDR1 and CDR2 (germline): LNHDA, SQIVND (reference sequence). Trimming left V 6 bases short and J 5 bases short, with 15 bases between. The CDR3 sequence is CASSPVRERDTQYF. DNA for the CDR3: TGTGCCAGTAGCCCCGTGAGGGAAAGAGATACGCAGTATTTT.

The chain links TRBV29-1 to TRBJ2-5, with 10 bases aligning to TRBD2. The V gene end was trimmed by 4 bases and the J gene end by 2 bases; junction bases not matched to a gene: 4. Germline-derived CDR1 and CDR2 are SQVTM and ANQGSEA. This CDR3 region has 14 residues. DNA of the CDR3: TGCAGCGTTGGTGGAGCGGGGGGGCAAGAGACCCAGTACTTC. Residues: CSVGGAGGQETQYF.

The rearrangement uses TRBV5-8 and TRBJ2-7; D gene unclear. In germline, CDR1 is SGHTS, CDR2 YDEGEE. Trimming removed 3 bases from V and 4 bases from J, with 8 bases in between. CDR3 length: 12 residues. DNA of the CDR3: TGTGCCAGCAGCTCCGACACTTACGAGCAGTACTTC. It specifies CASSSDTYEQYF.